Below, 11 T cell receptor beta chains from the same sample are listed, as sequenced in a study of cytomegalovirus exposure and HLA in healthy donors (dated by TCRdb to about 2017). Libraries were built with the immunoSEQ multiplex PCR assay. For the multiplex PCR, a mixture combining 60 forward primers for TCR Vbeta segments and 13 reverse primers for TCR Jbeta segments was used. This is the immuneACCESS table as TCRdb keeps it, with only in-frame sequences that have V and J called. A part of the clones is gone; compared with another copy, unresolved V genes explain less than half, and the rest is unexplained. The sample table lists roughly 190,000 clones, around 67% of them with a count of one. The ten largest clonotypes hold roughly 2.8% of the sample. The sequenced material came from PBMCs. These receptors were obtained from a woman under 40 in good health and CMV-seropositive.

This clone was detected only a few times. V and J are TRBV5-6 and TRBJ2-1; TRBD1 is a possible D gene (5 bases). This CDR3 spans 16 amino acids. Trimming removed 3 bases from V and 4 bases from J, with 17 bases in between. In germline, CDR1 is SGHDT, CDR2 YYEEEE. The DNA of the CDR3 is TGTGCCAGCAGCTCAAGTTCCAGGACATCTTACAATGAGCAGTTCTTC. Its protein product is CASSSSSRTSYNEQFF.

The rearrangement links TRBV27 to TRBJ1-3; a weak D match, TRBD1 (6 bases). This CDR3 region has 12 residues. Germline V gives CDR1 MNHEY, CDR2 SMNVEV (reference sequence). V was pared by 7 bases and J by 4 bases, with 8 bases between. The CDR3 here is CASTDSGNTIYF. The CDR3 region has the DNA TGTGCCAGCACGGACAGCGGAAACACCATATATTTT.

The CDR3 sequence is CASSQTQEVTGELFF. CDR3 bases: TGCGCCAGCAGTCAGACGCAGGAAGTCACCGGGGAGCTGTTTTTT. The chain couples TRBV23-1 to TRBJ2-2, with D unresolved. TRBV23-1 is an ORF; its function is uncertain. V lost 3 bases and J 4 bases, leaving 12 bases between the germline ends. The length of the CDR3 is 15 residues.

The V gene is TRBV5-1, the J gene TRBJ2-1; 14 nucleotides agree with TRBD2. Per the germline V gene, CDR1 is SGHRS and CDR2 is YFSETQ. J lost 7 bases, V lost 4 bases, and 7 bases had no gene match. The CDR3 contains 16 residues. The CDR3 nucleotides read TGCGCCAGCAGCCCCGGGACTAGCGGGAGAAATAATGAGCAGTTCTTC. This translates into CASSPGTSGRNNEQFF.

The chain has TRBV27 and TRBJ2-7; 8 positions agree with TRBD2. The germline V gene encodes CDR1 MNHEY and CDR2 SMNVEV (reference sequence). V lost 7 bases and J lost 0; bases outside the gene matches: 11. This CDR3 has 16 residues. The CDR3 nucleotides read TGTGCCAGCAATCGGGGGGGTCTTGGACACTCCTACGAGCAGTACTTC. It is translated as CASNRGGLGHSYEQYF.

The chain couples TRBV6-5 to TRBJ2-7, with D possibly matching TRBD2 (6 bases). Trimming shortened V by 0 bases and J by 3 bases, and 6 bases separated the two germline ends. Per germline, CDR1 MNHEY and CDR2 SVGAGI. This CDR3 contains 13 residues. The CDR3 loop reads CASSYSEGYEQYF. CDR3 sequence (DNA): TGTGCCAGCAGTTACTCGGAGGGCTACGAGCAGTACTTC.

The CDR3 reads CASSPSAANTGELFF. The CDR3 DNA sequence: TGTGCCAGCAGCCCTAGCGCGGCCAACACCGGGGAGCTGTTTTTT. This chain joins TRBV11-3 and TRBJ2-2; the D gene is possibly TRBD2 (6 bases). V lost 5 bases and J lost 2, with 12 bases in between. From germline, CDR1 is SGHNT and CDR2 YENEEA. The CDR3 is 15 amino acids.

V and J are TRBV5-4 and TRBJ2-6; TRBD2 might be the D (5 bases). Germline values: CDR1 SGHNT, CDR2 YYREEE (reference sequence). The germline V and J ends were trimmed by 1 base and 0 bases, with 8 bases remaining between them. The CDR3 covers 16 residues. For the CDR3, the DNA is TGTGCCAGCAGCTTGTGGCGGGTCTCTGGGGCCAACGTCCTGACTTTC. As protein: CASSLWRVSGANVLTF.

Details on this clone: The junction shows a germline mismatch at one end, possibly a read error. The CDR3 DNA is TGTGCCAGCTGTGAAGCGGGAGTGTTAGATACGCAGTATTTT. It codes for CASCEAGVLDTQYF. The chain couples TRBV25-1 to TRBJ2-3, with TRBD2 matching over 8 bases. Germline loops: CDR1 MGHDK, CDR2 SYGVNS. The CDR3 contains 14 residues.

This clone was counted between two and nine times. In DNA, the CDR3 is TGTGCCAGTAGTATAGAGGGGACTAGCGGGAGTGATGAGCAGTTCTTC. Encoded protein: CASSIEGTSGSDEQFF. The chain has TRBV19 and TRBJ2-1; TRBD2 agrees at 14 bases. Germline V CDR1 and CDR2: LNHDA, SQIVND (reference sequence). Unmatched junction bases numbered 3, after V lost 0 bases and J lost 8 bases. CDR3 length: 16 residues.

The rearrangement links TRBV27 to TRBJ1-5; 8 positions agree with TRBD1. Germline trimming cut 0 bases from V and 5 bases from J; bases unmatched to any gene: 3. The CDR3 runs 15 residues. Looked up from germline, CDR1 is MNHEY and CDR2 is SMNVEV (reference sequence). The CDR3 nucleotides read TGTGCCAGCAGTTTATCCAGGGGGCAATATCAGCCCCAGCATTTT. This sequence encodes CASSLSRGQYQPQHF.